Listed below are T cell receptor beta chains from one sample, sequenced in a study of technical replicates of blood from a handful of donors. TCRdb's table, derived via immunoSEQ multiplex PCR, lists solely in-frame clones and lacks some. The sample lists 70,000 to 90,000 clones, approximately 90% occurring once. Material: T cells isolated from PBMCs. All receptors derive from a human donor in good health. Each CDR3 is given with its conserved first and last residue. D genes are given only for firm matches. Rows give clone size only sometimes, using once, few, many, or a class for an expanded clone.

size	D	V	J	CDR3	DNA
-	TRBD2	TRBV11-2	TRBJ2-2	CASSLVSGPNTGELFF	TGTGCCAGCAGCTTAGTTAGCGGGCCGAACACCGGGGAGCTGTTTTTT
-	-	TRBV10-3	TRBJ1-3	CAIRTGDSGNTIYF	TGTGCCATCAGGACCGGAGATTCTGGAAACACCATATATTTT
few	-	TRBV10-1	TRBJ1-1	CASSATGYTEAFF	TGCGCCAGCAGTGCTACAGGGTACACTGAAGCTTTCTTT
once	-	TRBV4-2	TRBJ2-4	CASRRLGDGKNIQYF	TGTGCCAGCAGACGACTAGGGGACGGTAAAAACATTCAGTACTTC
-	-	TRBV4-2	TRBJ1-3	CASSQDRTAGNTIYF	TGTGCCAGCAGCCAAGATAGGACAGCTGGAAACACCATATATTTT
-	-	TRBV10-1	TRBJ1-3	CASSESQGGGNTIYF	TGCGCCAGCAGTGAGTCTCAGGGAGGTGGAAACACCATATATTTT
once	-	TRBV7-2	TRBJ2-1	CASSPGRSHNEQFF	TGTGCCAGCAGCCCAGGGCGGAGTCACAATGAGCAGTTCTTC
-	-	TRBV5-4	TRBJ1-5	CASSSGRVRSRSNQPQHF	TGTGCCAGCAGCTCCGGCCGGGTTCGGTCCCGGAGCAATCAGCCCCAGCATTTT
-	-	TRBV6-5	TRBJ1-2	CASSYSGDYGYTF	TGTGCCAGCAGTTACTCCGGGGACTATGGCTACACCTTC
-	-	TRBV5-4	TRBJ2-1	CASSGPGSPPRSYNEQFF	TGTGCCAGCAGCGGGCCCGGGAGCCCCCCCAGGTCCTACAATGAGCAGTTCTTC
-	-	TRBV5-4	TRBJ1-2	CASSSGSAYGYTF	TGTGCCAGCAGCTCGGGAAGCGCCTATGGCTACACCTTC
-	TRBD1	TRBV27	TRBJ2-3	CASSYIGTGLKEDTQYF	TGTGCCAGCAGTTACATCGGGACAGGCCTAAAGGAGGATACGCAGTATTTT
-	TRBD2	TRBV29-1	TRBJ2-5	CSVATSGVQETQYF	TGCAGCGTCGCTACTAGCGGGGTCCAAGAGACCCAGTACTTC
-	-	TRBV4-1	TRBJ1-1	CASSLQSPQPNTEAFF	TGCGCCAGCAGCCTCCAAAGTCCACAGCCGAACACTGAAGCTTTCTTT
-	-	TRBV27	TRBJ2-3	CASSSIPYSRSDTQYF	TGTGCCAGCAGTTCAATACCCTACTCGCGGTCAGATACGCAGTATTTT
-	-	TRBV4-1	TRBJ1-3	CASSQTRYSGNTIYF	TGCGCCAGCAGCCAAACACGTTACTCTGGAAACACCATATATTTT
-	-	TRBV7-8	TRBJ1-4	CASSEKTGSNEKLFF	TGTGCCAGCAGCGAGAAAACAGGGTCTAATGAAAAACTGTTTTTT
-	TRBD1	TRBV4-1	TRBJ1-5	CASSHPPDRGSNQPQHF	TGCGCCAGCAGCCATCCTCCGGACAGGGGAAGCAATCAGCCCCAGCATTTT
-	TRBD1	TRBV18	TRBJ2-7	CASSPSPGQTSYEQYF	TGTGCCAGCTCACCTAGTCCGGGACAGACCTCCTACGAGCAGTACTTC
-	-	TRBV28	TRBJ2-4	CASSYRVAPAKNIQYF	TGTGCCAGCAGTTACCGAGTAGCCCCAGCCAAAAACATTCAGTACTTC
-	TRBD1	TRBV5-5	TRBJ1-6	CASSLEGAGAIPLHF	TGTGCCAGCAGCTTGGAGGGGGCTGGCGCGATACCCCTCCACTTT
-	TRBD1	TRBV6-4	TRBJ1-2	CASSDGDRDYGYTF	TGTGCCAGCAGTGATGGGGACAGGGACTATGGCTACACCTTC
-	-	TRBV6-5	TRBJ1-5	CASSYGGKQPQHF	TGTGCCAGCAGTTACGGGGGGAAACAGCCCCAGCATTTT
-	TRBD2	TRBV10-3	TRBJ2-1	CAIDPSGGYNEQFF	TGTGCCATCGACCCTAGCGGGGGGTACAATGAGCAGTTCTTC
-	TRBD1	TRBV5-1	TRBJ1-1	CASSLADRDATEAFF	TGCGCCAGCAGCTTGGCCGACAGGGATGCCACTGAAGCTTTCTTT
-	TRBD2	TRBV14	TRBJ2-3	CASSPWTSGSGDTQYF	TGTGCCAGCAGCCCCTGGACTAGCGGGAGTGGAGATACGCAGTATTTT